This note documents a single T cell receptor beta chain sequence. This entry is derived from a study of spatial heterogeneity in lung cancer. Germline assignment: CDR1 MNHEY and CDR2 SVGAGI. The length of the CDR3 is 16 residues. The V gene end was trimmed by 5 bases and the J gene end by 7 bases; junction bases not matched to a gene: 10. Time point in this sample: sample taken at primary tumor resection. A unique molecular identifier was carried by every single TCR cDNA molecule. TCRdb ran MiXCR on the 5' RACE reads and lists one entry per CDR3 protein. The table includes 40,000 to 55,000 distinct CDR3 sequences, about 13% detected once.

The sample here was PBMCs, taken at surgery. V and J are TRBV6-5 and TRBJ2-5; 13 bases agree with TRBD2. The sequence was obtained from a male donor with early-stage non-small cell lung cancer. Here the CDR3 DNA reads TGTGCCAGCAGTCCCCTTCGGACTAGCGGGGGCCTGACCCAGTACTTC. Protein: CASSPLRTSGGLTQYF.